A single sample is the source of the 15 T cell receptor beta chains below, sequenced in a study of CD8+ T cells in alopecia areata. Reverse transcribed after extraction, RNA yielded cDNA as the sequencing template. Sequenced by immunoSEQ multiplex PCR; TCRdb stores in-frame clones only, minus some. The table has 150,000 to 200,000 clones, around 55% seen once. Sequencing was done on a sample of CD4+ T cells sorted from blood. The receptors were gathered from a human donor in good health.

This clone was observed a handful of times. Written as DNA, the CDR3 is TGTGCCAGCAGTGACCTCCGGGACAAAGGAGAGACCCAGTACTTC. It yields the protein CASSDLRDKGETQYF. This rearrangement joins TRBV25-1 to TRBJ2-5; D is possibly TRBD1 (6 bases). Germline assignment: CDR1 MGHDK and CDR2 SYGVNS. This CDR3 is built from 15 residues. The V gene lost 3 bases and the J gene lost 4 bases, with 15 bases spanning the gap.

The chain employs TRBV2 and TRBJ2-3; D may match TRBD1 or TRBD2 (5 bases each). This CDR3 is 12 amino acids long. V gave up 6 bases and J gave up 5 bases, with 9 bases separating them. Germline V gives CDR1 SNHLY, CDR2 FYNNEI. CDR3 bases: TGTGCCAGCAGGGGGACGCAAGATACGCAGTATTTT. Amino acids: CASRGTQDTQYF.

The CDR3 region is CAWTSGTYEQYF. The CDR3 coding sequence is TGTGCCTGGACTAGCGGGACCTACGAGCAGTACTTC. The rearrangement uses TRBV30 and TRBJ2-7; 9 nucleotides line up with TRBD2. The CDR3 length is 12 residues. With 4 bases clipped from V and 2 bases from J, the junction kept 0 bases outside the gene matches. Germline V lookup: CDR1 GTSNPN, CDR2 SVGIG (reference sequence).

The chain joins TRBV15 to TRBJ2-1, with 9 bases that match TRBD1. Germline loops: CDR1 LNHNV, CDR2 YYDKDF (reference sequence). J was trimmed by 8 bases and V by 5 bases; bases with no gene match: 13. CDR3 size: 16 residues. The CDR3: CATSSYLQGARDEQFF. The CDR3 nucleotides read TGTGCCACCAGCTCATATCTACAGGGGGCGAGGGATGAGCAGTTCTTC.

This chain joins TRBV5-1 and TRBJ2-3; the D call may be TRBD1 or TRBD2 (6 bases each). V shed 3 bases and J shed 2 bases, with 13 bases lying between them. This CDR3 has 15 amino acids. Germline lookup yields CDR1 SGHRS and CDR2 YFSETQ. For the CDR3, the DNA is TGCGCCAGCAGCTGGAGGGGGTCCCCCACAGATACGCAGTATTTT. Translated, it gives CASSWRGSPTDTQYF.

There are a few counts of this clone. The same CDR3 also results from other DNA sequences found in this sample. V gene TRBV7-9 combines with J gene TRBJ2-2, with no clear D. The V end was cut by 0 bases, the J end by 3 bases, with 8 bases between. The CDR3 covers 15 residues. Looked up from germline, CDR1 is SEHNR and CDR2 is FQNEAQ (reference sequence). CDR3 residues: CASSLAGPDTGELFF. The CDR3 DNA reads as TGTGCCAGCAGCTTAGCTGGGCCTGACACCGGGGAGCTGTTTTTT.

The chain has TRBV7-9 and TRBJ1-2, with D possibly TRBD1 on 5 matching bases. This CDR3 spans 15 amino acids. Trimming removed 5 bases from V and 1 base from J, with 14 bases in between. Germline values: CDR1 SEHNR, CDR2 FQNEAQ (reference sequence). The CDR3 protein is CASSPQKTVNYGYTF. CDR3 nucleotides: TGTGCCAGCAGCCCGCAGAAGACAGTTAACTATGGCTACACCTTC. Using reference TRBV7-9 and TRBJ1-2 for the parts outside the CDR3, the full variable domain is DTGVSQNPRHKITKRGQNVTFRCDPISEHNRLYWYRQTLGQGPEFLTYFQNEAQLEKSRLLSDRFSAERPKGSFSTLEIQRTEQGDSAMYLCASSPQKTVNYGYTFGSGTRLTVV.

The CDR3 region is CAWSRAGYNEQFF. DNA for the CDR3: TGTGCCTGGAGTCGAGCGGGTTACAATGAGCAGTTCTTC. The chain links TRBV30 to TRBJ2-1; perhaps TRBD2 as D (6 bases). CDR1 and CDR2 from the germline V gene are GTSNPN and SVGIG (reference sequence). This CDR3 contains 13 residues. Trimming pared 2 bases from V and 4 bases from J, leaving 9 bases between. The variable domain in full, with the rest retrieved from reference TRBV30 and TRBJ2-1, is SQTIHQWPATLVQPVGSPLSLECTVEGTSNPNLYWYRQAAGRGLQLLFYSVGIGQISSEVPQNLSASRPQDRQFILSSKKLLLSDSGFYLCAWSRAGYNEQFFGPGTRLTVL.

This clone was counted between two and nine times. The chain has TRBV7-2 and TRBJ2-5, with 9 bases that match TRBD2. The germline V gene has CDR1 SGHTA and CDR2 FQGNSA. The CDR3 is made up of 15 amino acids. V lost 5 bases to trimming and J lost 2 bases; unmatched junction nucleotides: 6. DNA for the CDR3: TGTGCCAGCAGCCTAAGACTAGCGGCACAAGAGACCCAGTACTTC. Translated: CASSLRLAAQETQYF. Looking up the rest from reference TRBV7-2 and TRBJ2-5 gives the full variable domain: GAGVSQSPSNKVTEKGKDVELRCDPISGHTALYWYRQSLGQGLEFLIYFQGNSAPDKSGLPSDRFSAERTGGSVSTLTIQRTQQEDSAVYLCASSLRLAAQETQYFGPGTRLLVL.

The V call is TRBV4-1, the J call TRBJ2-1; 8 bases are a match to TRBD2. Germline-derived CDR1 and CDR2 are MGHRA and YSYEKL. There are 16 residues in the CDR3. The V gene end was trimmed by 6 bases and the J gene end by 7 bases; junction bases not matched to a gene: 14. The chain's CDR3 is CASSPGGGRKSNEQFF. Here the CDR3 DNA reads TGCGCCAGCAGTCCCGGTGGCGGGAGGAAGTCTAATGAGCAGTTCTTC.

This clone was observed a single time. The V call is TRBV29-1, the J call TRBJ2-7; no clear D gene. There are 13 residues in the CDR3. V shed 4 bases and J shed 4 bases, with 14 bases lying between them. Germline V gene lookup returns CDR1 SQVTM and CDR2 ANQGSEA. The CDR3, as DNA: TGCAGCGTTGCCAGCGCCCCTAGGTACGAGCAGTACTTC. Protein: CSVASAPRYEQYF.

The CDR3 DNA is TGTGCCAGCACTAGCACGGAGACCCAGTACTTC. Protein sequence: CASTSTETQYF. V and J are TRBV2 and TRBJ2-5, with D perhaps matching TRBD2 (5 bases). The germline CDR1 and CDR2 sequences are SNHLY and FYNNEI. V dropped 7 bases and J dropped 5 bases, with 8 bases sitting between them. The CDR3 has 11 amino acids. The whole variable domain, filled in from reference TRBV2 and TRBJ2-5, reads EPEVTQTPSHQVTQMGQEVILRCVPISNHLYFYWYRQILGQKVEFLVSFYNNEISEKSEIFDDQFSVERPDGSNFTLKIRSTKLEDSAMYFCASTSTETQYFGPGTRLLVL.

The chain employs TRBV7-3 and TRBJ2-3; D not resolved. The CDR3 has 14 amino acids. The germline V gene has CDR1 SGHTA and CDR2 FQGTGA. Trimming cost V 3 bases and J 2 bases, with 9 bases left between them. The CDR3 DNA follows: TGTGCCAGCAGCTTCGACGTTCTCACAGATACGCAGTATTTT. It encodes CASSFDVLTDTQYF.

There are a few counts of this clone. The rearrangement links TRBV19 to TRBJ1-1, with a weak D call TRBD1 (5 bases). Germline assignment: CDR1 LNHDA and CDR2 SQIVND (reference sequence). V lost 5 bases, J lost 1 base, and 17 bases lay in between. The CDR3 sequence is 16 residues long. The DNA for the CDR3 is TGTGCCAGTAGTTCACTCCCGGGACGGACGAACACTGAAGCTTTCTTT. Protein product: CASSSLPGRTNTEAFF. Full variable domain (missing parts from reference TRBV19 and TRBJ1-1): DGGITQSPKYLFRKEGQNVTLSCEQNLNHDAMYWYRQDPGQGLRLIYYSQIVNDFQKGDIAEGYSVSREKKESFPLTVTSAQKNPTAFYLCASSSLPGRTNTEAFFGQGTRLTVV.

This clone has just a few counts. The CDR3 protein is CSANRGRQEQYF. The CDR3 coding sequence is TGCAGCGCCAACAGGGGGCGCCAGGAGCAGTACTTC. The chain has TRBV29-1 and TRBJ2-7; the match to TRBD1 covers 9 bases. Germline CDR1 is SQVTM and CDR2 is ANQGSEA. V shed 7 bases and J 7 bases; nucleotides not matched to a gene: 8. This CDR3 region has 12 residues.